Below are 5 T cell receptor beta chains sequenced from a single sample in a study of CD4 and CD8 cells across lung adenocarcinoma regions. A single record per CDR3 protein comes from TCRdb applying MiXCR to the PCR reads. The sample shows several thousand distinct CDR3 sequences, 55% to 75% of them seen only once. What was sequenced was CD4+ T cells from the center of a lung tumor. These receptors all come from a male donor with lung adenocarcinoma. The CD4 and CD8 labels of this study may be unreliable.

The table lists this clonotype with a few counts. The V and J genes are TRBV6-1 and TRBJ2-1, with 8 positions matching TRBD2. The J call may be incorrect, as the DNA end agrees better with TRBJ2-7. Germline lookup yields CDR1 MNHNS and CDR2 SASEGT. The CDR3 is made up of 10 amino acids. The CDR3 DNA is TGTGCCAGCGGTCGGGGGGGGCAGTACTTC. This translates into CASGRGGQYF.

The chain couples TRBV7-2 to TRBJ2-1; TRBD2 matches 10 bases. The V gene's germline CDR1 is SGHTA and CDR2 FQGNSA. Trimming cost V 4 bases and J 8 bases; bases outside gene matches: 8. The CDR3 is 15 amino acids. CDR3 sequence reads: CASSYTSGISYEQFF. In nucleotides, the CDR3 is TGTGCCAGCAGCTATACTAGCGGGATAAGTTATGAGCAGTTCTTC.

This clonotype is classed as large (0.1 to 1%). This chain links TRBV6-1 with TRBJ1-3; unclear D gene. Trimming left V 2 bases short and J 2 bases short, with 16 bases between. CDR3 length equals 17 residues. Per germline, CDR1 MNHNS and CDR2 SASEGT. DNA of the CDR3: TGTGCCAGCAGTGAATTCTCGGCGGGAAGGACTGGAAACACCATATATTTT. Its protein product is CASSEFSAGRTGNTIYF.

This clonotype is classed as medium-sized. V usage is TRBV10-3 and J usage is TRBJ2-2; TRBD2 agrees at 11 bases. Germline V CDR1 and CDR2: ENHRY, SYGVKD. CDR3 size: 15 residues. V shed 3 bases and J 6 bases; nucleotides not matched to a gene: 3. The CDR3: CAISDGGLAAGELFF. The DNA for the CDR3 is TGTGCCATCAGTGACGGGGGACTAGCGGCCGGGGAGCTGTTTTTT.

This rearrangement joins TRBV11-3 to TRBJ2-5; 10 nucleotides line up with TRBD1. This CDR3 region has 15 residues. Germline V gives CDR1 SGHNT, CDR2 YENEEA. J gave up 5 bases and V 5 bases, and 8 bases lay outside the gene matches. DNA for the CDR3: TGTGCCAGCAGCCCAGCGGACAGGGGGAGCGAGACCCAGTACTTC. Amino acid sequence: CASSPADRGSETQYF.